The 14 T cell receptor beta chains presented below share a single source sample, sequenced in a study of cytotoxic CD8 clonotypes in ibrutinib-treated CLL. Repertoires were generated with immunoSEQ multiplex PCR, while TCRdb's copy carries only in-frame clones and drops some. The data show some 47,000 clones, roughly three fifths seen once. The specimen comprised PBMCs, sampled after 24 months of ibrutinib treatment. The source is a human donor with chronic lymphocytic leukemia.

Only a few counts were recorded for this clone. The J gene is TRBJ1-2, the V gene TRBV6-1, with unresolved D. Germline values: CDR1 MNHNS, CDR2 SASEGT. Trimming pared 2 bases from V and 4 bases from J, leaving 11 bases between. This CDR3 has 14 residues. CDR3 nucleotides: TGTGCCAGCAGTGAACGTGGAGGGTCCTATGGCTACACCTTC. Amino acid sequence: CASSERGGSYGYTF.

The genes are TRBV19 and TRBJ2-7, with D perhaps TRBD2 (5 bases). The CDR3 is 14 amino acids. CDR1 and CDR2 (germline): LNHDA, SQIVND (reference sequence). Trimming cost V 5 bases and J 3 bases, with 14 bases left between them. This CDR3 reads CASSAWTGSYEQYF. CDR3 DNA: TGTGCCAGTAGTGCCTGGACGGGGAGCTACGAGCAGTACTTC.

The V and J genes are TRBV19 and TRBJ1-5; D may be TRBD1 (6 bases). V lost 11 bases to trimming and J lost 6 bases, with 20 bases between them. Germline CDR1 is LNHDA and CDR2 is SQIVND (reference sequence). This CDR3 region has 14 residues. The CDR3 is CAGGGGPARQPQHF. In DNA, the CDR3 is TGTGCCGGAGGGGGGGGACCGGCACGTCAGCCCCAGCATTTT.

The rearrangement links TRBV6-1 to TRBJ2-1; D may match TRBD1 or TRBD2 (5 bases each). Germline CDR1 MNHNS, CDR2 SASEGT. Trimming took 6 bases from V and 10 from J, leaving 13 bases between them. The CDR3 loop spans 12 amino acids. DNA for the CDR3: TGTGCCAGCAGCCCAACCGGGGACGAGCAGTTCTTC. Amino acids: CASSPTGDEQFF.

V is TRBV6-5 and J is TRBJ1-2; D not resolved. Between the trimmed V and J ends, which lost 6 bases and 7 bases, there was a span of 21 bases. Germline CDR1 MNHEY, CDR2 SVGAGI. This CDR3 contains 15 residues. This chain's CDR3 is CASRSRVTPSSGYTF. DNA for the CDR3: TGTGCCAGCAGATCGAGGGTAACCCCTTCGTCTGGCTACACCTTC.

V is TRBV4-1 and J is TRBJ2-3; 7 bases align to TRBD1. The CDR3 contains 17 residues. V lost 0 bases and J lost 6; bases outside the gene matches: 12. The germline CDR1 and CDR2 sequences are MGHRA and YSYEKL. This CDR3 reads CASSQDQGRGKRDTQYF. As DNA, the CDR3 is TGCGCCAGCAGCCAAGATCAGGGCAGGGGGAAAAGGGATACGCAGTATTTT.

The chain uses TRBV6-5 and TRBJ2-1, with TRBD1 matching over 9 bases. The CDR3 loop spans 15 amino acids. After removal of 6 bases from V and 4 bases from J, the junction contained 7 bases not matched to a gene. From germline, CDR1 is MNHEY and CDR2 SVGAGI. The CDR3 reads CASSTGQGLYNEQFF. The CDR3 DNA reads as TGTGCCAGCAGCACGGGACAGGGCCTTTACAATGAGCAGTTCTTC.

The genes are TRBV2 and TRBJ1-2; TRBD1 might be the D (5 bases). V was clipped by 4 bases and J by 7 bases, with 10 bases between them. Looked up from germline, CDR1 is SNHLY and CDR2 is FYNNEI. The CDR3 is 12 amino acids. The CDR3: CASSGGPAGYTF. The CDR3 DNA is TGTGCCAGCAGTGGGGGACCCGCTGGCTACACCTTC.

This chain connects TRBV5-1 to TRBJ1-2, with D perhaps matching TRBD1 (5 bases). The V gene lost 7 bases and the J gene lost 8 bases, with 18 bases spanning the gap. This CDR3 is 13 amino acids long. Germline CDR1 and CDR2: SGHRS and YFSETQ. CDR3 sequence (DNA): TGCGCCAGCTCCAATGAGAGAGGGGCCGGCTACACCTTC. Amino acids: CASSNERGAGYTF.

V is TRBV2 and J is TRBJ1-4; D unresolved. The CDR3 length is 12 residues. In germline, CDR1 is SNHLY, CDR2 FYNNEI. V lost 7 bases and J 7 bases, leaving 10 bases between the germline ends. The CDR3 bases are TGTGCCAGCACCTCGACGGGTGAAAAACTGTTTTTT. Amino acids: CASTSTGEKLFF.

The sample holds one count of this clone. The chain is built from TRBV5-1 and TRBJ2-5; TRBD2 agrees at 10 bases. This CDR3 region has 16 residues. The trim removed 4 bases at V and 5 bases at J, leaving 11 bases unmatched. The V gene's germline CDR1 is SGHRS and CDR2 YFSETQ. The CDR3 region is CASSQLVAGGRETQYF. Written as DNA, the CDR3 is TGCGCCAGCAGCCAGCTAGTAGCGGGGGGCAGGGAGACCCAGTACTTC.

This chain links TRBV2 with TRBJ1-4; D gene uncertain. Germline-derived CDR1 and CDR2 are SNHLY and FYNNEI. Trimming took 6 bases from V and 11 from J, leaving 22 bases between them. The length of the CDR3 is 15 residues. CDR3 loop: CASSRDVAGSGKLFF. The CDR3 DNA is TGTGCCAGCAGCAGAGACGTGGCTGGCAGTGGGAAACTGTTTTTT.

V and J are TRBV9 and TRBJ1-3, with D maybe TRBD1 (5 bases). Per germline, CDR1 SGDLS and CDR2 YYNGEE. Deletions cut 4 bases from V and 4 bases from J, with 18 bases between. CDR3 length: 16 residues. The CDR3 reads CASSWDDVTPGNTIYF. In DNA, the CDR3 is TGTGCCAGCAGCTGGGACGATGTAACTCCCGGAAACACCATATATTTT.

This rearrangement joins TRBV5-6 to TRBJ2-5, with 7 bases fitting TRBD1. J was trimmed by 3 bases and V by 4 bases; bases with no gene match: 6. The CDR3 consists of 14 residues. Germline CDR1 reads SGHDT; CDR2 reads YYEEEE. The CDR3 region has the DNA TGTGCCAGCAGCACAGGGACAGCAAAAGAGACCCAGTACTTC. Its translation is CASSTGTAKETQYF.